The clone carrying this TCR beta chain was recorded many times. Antigen unknown. Amplified TCR beta CDR3 regions derived from RNA transcripts. The HTBI primer set served for first-round RT-PCR of the TCR CDR3. Each CDR3 protein is one row after TCRdb ran MiXCR on the multiplex PCR reads. The table shows a few hundred thousand distinct CDR3 sequences, with about 43% occurring only once. This entry belongs to a study of T cells in Graves' hyperthyroidism and ophthalmopathy. Overall study findings and caveats: Blood also contained most expanded thyroid clonotypes above 0.001.

Trimming took 4 bases from V and 6 from J, leaving 10 bases between them. CDR1 and CDR2 from the germline V gene are SGHDT and YYEEEE. The CDR3 is made up of 12 amino acids. This sequence originates from an adult woman with Graves' disease, either hyperthyroidism or ophthalmopathy (not recorded which). V gene TRBV5-6 combines with J gene TRBJ1-2; D not certain. Sequencing used peripheral blood or thyroid tissue (not recorded which). The CDR3 DNA reads as TGTGCCAGCAGCACCGGGCCTGATGGCTACACCTTC. It encodes CASSTGPDGYTF.